A selection of T cell receptor beta chains follows, all from one sample in a study of neurological immune-mediated disorders. From the 5' RACE reads, TCRdb called clonotypes with MiXCR, one entry per CDR3 protein. The repertoire has 55,000 to 80,000 distinct CDR3 sequences, under 5.5% of them found once; the top ten carry 3% to 4%. Sequenced: PBMCs. These TCRs come from a woman between 50 and 59 years old with multiple sclerosis. Each CDR3 is given with its conserved first and last residue. Clone sizes are given selectively: once, few, many, or a class where the clone is expanded.

TRBJ2-3 TRBV5-1 few CASSLASGGTDTQYF
TRBJ2-5 TRBV15 many CATSRGPQETQYF
TRBJ2-7 TRBV5-1 many CASSPTGRATYEQYF
TRBJ2-3 TRBV10-3 many CAIREISPDGTDTQYF
TRBJ2-4 TRBV5-1 many CASSSRTSGGGNIQYF
TRBJ2-3 TRBV7-2 many CASSPLSGGTDTQYF
TRBJ1-1 TRBV7-2 many CASSGDREIPEAFF
TRBJ2-1 TRBV7-6 many CASSPRTGPFDEQFF
TRBJ2-3 TRBV7-2 many CASSAALAGTQYF
TRBJ2-3 TRBV4-3 many CASSLAGFTDTQYF
TRBJ2-7 TRBV5-1 many CASSLEASWGYEQYF
TRBJ2-4 TRBV20-1 many CSARSGAPKNIQYF
TRBJ2-3 TRBV6-6 many CASSPKRGGRTDTQYF
TRBJ2-2 TRBV3-1 many CASSLGLAGRRLFF
TRBJ2-5 TRBV7-2 many CASSRGSQETQYF
TRBJ2-3 TRBV7-9 - CASSQQVVVSDTQYF
TRBJ1-6 TRBV7-6 many CASSPQISDASPLHF
TRBJ2-1 TRBV28 many CASSFRSYNEQFF
TRBJ2-7 TRBV20-1 many CSAGREVLYEQYF
TRBJ2-3 TRBV7-9 many CASSLANTDTQYF
TRBJ2-6 TRBV5-1 many CASSLVSPGTGANVLTF
TRBJ1-2 TRBV9 many CASTLPPNYGYTF
TRBJ1-1 TRBV7-8 medium-sized CASSLWNTEAFF
TRBJ2-3 TRBV7-2 many CASSSAGIGSTDTQYF
TRBJ2-3 TRBV20-1 - CSAGGSTSTDTQYF
TRBJ1-5 TRBV12-3/TRBV12-4 many CASIGGNNQPQHF
TRBJ1-1 TRBV5-1 many CASSLGPRENTEAFF
TRBJ2-5 TRBV4-3 many CASSRDTSYQETQYF
TRBJ2-4 TRBV2 - CASRDQDRLNLAKNIQYF
TRBJ1-2 TRBV29-1 few CSVEESGKGGYTF
TRBJ2-5 TRBV20-1 many CSPTRGETQYF
TRBJ1-1 TRBV29-1 many CSALRRQGSGMNTEAFF
TRBJ2-2 TRBV20-1 many CSASMGHRTGELFF
TRBJ2-7 TRBV5-1 many CASKQTGSFHEQYF
TRBJ1-1 TRBV4-3 many CASSQDLSVNTEAFF
TRBJ1-2 TRBV4-1 many CASSRETAPGAYGYTF
TRBJ1-1 TRBV4-3 - CASSQDLETEAFF
TRBJ1-4 TRBV18 many CASSPDRESNEKLFF
TRBJ2-1 TRBV18 many CASSPPSGGDYNEQFF
TRBJ2-7 TRBV9 many CASSVGSRQGGEQYF
TRBJ1-2 TRBV7-6 many CASSLEPNYGYTF
TRBJ2-5 TRBV7-8 many CASSFGTGKETQYF
TRBJ2-2 TRBV7-2 few CASSLTRGNGELFF
TRBJ2-5 TRBV7-2 many CASSLQTGQETQYF
TRBJ1-1 TRBV20-1 many CSARQDPNTEAFF
TRBJ2-5 TRBV28 many CASNGYQETQYF
TRBJ2-3 TRBV5-1 - CASTRDSNTDTQYF
TRBJ2-1 TRBV7-9 many CASSLAQTGGYNEQFF
TRBJ1-1 TRBV5-1 - CASSLALGNEAFF
TRBJ2-7 TRBV6-4 many CASSENGGESYEQYF